The T cell receptor (beta chain) described here comes from a study of blood T cell repertoires in COVID-19. The wider study: Acute-phase and convalescent COVID-19 samples originated in the United States, Italy and Spain. Sources were T cells, B-cell-depleted T cells, or PBMCs; the material itself was cDNA or gDNA.

The CDR3 length is 12 residues. Germline CDR1 is MDHEN and CDR2 is SYDVKM. V lost 5 bases to trimming and J lost 5 bases; unmatched junction nucleotides: 2. In the study's own analysis: Amplifying reference gene primers gave estimates of nucleated cell counts. The assay was immunoSEQ multiplex PCR, and TCRdb's table has in-frame clones only and misses some. The V and J calls and the clone size are those of that table, but D and trimming were determined from the DNA. The data contain about 240,000 clones, roughly 76% of them singletons. One Seattle source followed patients from active infection through their disease course.

The rearrangement uses TRBV28 and TRBJ1-1; 7 bases match TRBD1. Material: peripheral blood. This clonotype was obtained from an elderly woman with COVID-19, enrolled during active disease. In nucleotides, the CDR3 is TGTGCCAGCAGTAGGGGGCTTACTGAAGCTTTCTTT. Translated, it gives CASSRGLTEAFF.